Listed below are T cell receptor beta chains from one sample, sequenced in a study of T cell responses to AZD1222 COVID-19 vaccine. Generated by immunoSEQ multiplex PCR, the TCRdb table keeps only in-frame clones and is missing some. The top ten hold less than 2% of the sample, which has under 150,000 clones, about 90% seen once. The sample here was peripheral blood, taken 28 days after the second AZD1222 dose. The receptors were gathered from an adult who received the AZD1222 COVID-19 vaccine. Each CDR3 is given with its conserved first and last residue. A D gene is named only where the DNA matches it firmly. Some rows have no size entry. The others give once, few or many, or a class for an expanded clone.

clone size,V gene,D gene,J gene,CDR3 protein,CDR3 DNA
NA,TRBV6-5,NA,TRBJ1-2,CASSLYRVLSYGYTF,TGTGCCAGCAGTTTATACAGGGTTCTGAGCTATGGCTACACCTTC
NA,TRBV5-1,TRBD1,TRBJ1-2,CASSSGQDIGYTF,TGCGCCAGCAGCTCTGGACAGGACATTGGCTACACCTTC
NA,TRBV18,NA,TRBJ2-3,CASSQGVSTDTQYF,TGTGCCAGCTCACAGGGGGTTAGCACAGATACGCAGTATTTT
NA,TRBV3-1/TRBV3-2,NA,TRBJ2-1,CASSQVGSNEQFF,TGTGCCAGCAGCCAAGTGGGGAGCAATGAGCAGTTCTTC
NA,TRBV27,TRBD1,TRBJ2-4,CASSSGQALWGNIQYF,TGTGCCAGCAGTTCCGGACAGGCCCTTTGGGGAAACATTCAGTACTTC
few,TRBV6-6,NA,TRBJ1-2,CASSSRRPPNYGYTF,TGTGCCAGCAGTTCCCGTCGGCCACCTAACTATGGCTACACCTTC
NA,TRBV4-1,TRBD1,TRBJ1-1,CASSHPTGGANTEAFF,TGCGCCAGCAGCCACCCAACAGGGGGCGCAAATACTGAAGCTTTCTTT
NA,TRBV4-1,NA,TRBJ1-4,CASSQGAGPLNEKLFF,TGCGCCAGCAGCCAAGGGGCCGGTCCCTTAAACGAAAAACTGTTTTTT
NA,TRBV30,TRBD1,TRBJ1-3,CAWSSYGRGRENTIYF,TGTGCCTGGAGCTCGTACGGAAGGGGGCGGGAAAACACCATATATTTT
NA,TRBV2,NA,TRBJ1-4,CASSEEGREKLFF,TGTGCCAGCAGTGAAGAGGGTAGGGAAAAACTGTTTTTT
NA,TRBV3-1/TRBV3-2,NA,TRBJ1-6,CASSQRQYNSPLHF,TGTGCCAGCAGCCAACGTCAGTATAATTCACCCCTCCACTTT
NA,TRBV5-1,TRBD1,TRBJ2-7,CASSLAGGQDYEQYF,TGCGCCAGCAGCTTGGCCGGGGGACAGGACTACGAGCAGTACTTC
NA,TRBV29-1,NA,TRBJ1-5,CSVGQSNQPQHF,TGCAGCGTCGGACAAAGCAATCAGCCCCAGCATTTT
NA,TRBV7-9,TRBD1,TRBJ1-6,CASSLGGQGASPLHF,TGTGCCAGCAGCTTAGGGGGACAGGGTGCCTCACCCCTCCACTTT
few,TRBV28,NA,TRBJ1-2,CASRHPKWGAGYGYTF,TGTGCCAGCAGGCACCCCAAGTGGGGGGCGGGGTATGGCTACACCTTC
NA,TRBV10-3,TRBD2,TRBJ2-3,CAISLAASTDTQYF,TGTGCCATCAGTCTAGCGGCTAGCACAGATACGCAGTATTTT
NA,TRBV6-5,NA,TRBJ1-2,CASSYGGLNGYTF,TGTGCCAGCAGTTACGGGGGGTTGAATGGCTACACCTTC
NA,TRBV6-5,NA,TRBJ1-6,CASSYSTEGIKSPLHF,TGTGCCAGCAGTTACTCGACGGAGGGGATTAAGTCACCCCTCCACTTT
few,TRBV3-1/TRBV3-2,NA,TRBJ1-2,CASSQDIAGHYGYTF,TGTGCCAGCAGCCAAGATATCGCAGGGCACTATGGCTACACCTTC
NA,TRBV30,NA,TRBJ1-3,CAWSPGTYTIYF,TGTGCCTGGAGTCCTGGGACTTACACCATATATTTT
NA,TRBV5-1,NA,TRBJ2-1,CASSLLGGSYNEQFF,TGCGCCAGCAGCCTCTTGGGGGGCTCCTACAATGAGCAGTTCTTC
NA,TRBV10-3,NA,TRBJ1-2,CATTEARGYGYTF,TGTGCCACCACGGAGGCCAGGGGCTATGGCTACACCTTC
few,TRBV7-6,TRBD1,TRBJ1-6,CASSLEKGAHSPLHF,TGTGCCAGCAGCTTAGAGAAGGGGGCTCACTCACCCCTCCACTTT
NA,TRBV30,NA,TRBJ1-2,CAWSVYHDFKPSNTDDGYTF,TGTGCCTGGAGTGTGTACCACGACTTTAAGCCCTCAAACACGGATGACGGCTACACCTTC
NA,TRBV18,NA,TRBJ2-6,CASSPNTGPGANVLTF,TGTGCCAGCTCACCGAATACAGGGCCTGGGGCCAACGTCCTGACTTTC
NA,TRBV7-3,TRBD1,TRBJ2-3,CASSSSGGGTDTQYF,TGTGCCAGCAGCTCATCAGGGGGCGGCACAGATACGCAGTATTTT
NA,TRBV2,NA,TRBJ1-5,CASSVPGEQPQHF,TGTGCCAGCAGTGTACCAGGGGAACAGCCCCAGCATTTT
NA,TRBV12-5,NA,TRBJ2-5,CASGLDRTETQYF,TGTGCTAGTGGTTTGGACAGGACGGAGACCCAGTACTTC
NA,TRBV28,TRBD2,TRBJ2-3,CASSLSGLAGGSTDTQYF,TGTGCCAGCAGTTTATCGGGACTAGCGGGGGGCAGCACAGATACGCAGTATTTT
NA,TRBV27,TRBD2,TRBJ2-3,CASSRTSGNPSMGTDTQYF,TGTGCCAGCAGTAGGACTAGCGGGAACCCCTCGATGGGCACAGATACGCAGTATTTT
NA,TRBV19,NA,TRBJ1-2,CASSMTAANYGYTF,TGTGCCAGTAGTATGACAGCCGCTAACTATGGCTACACCTTC
NA,TRBV5-1,NA,TRBJ2-7,CASSLVTADSSYEQYF,TGCGCCAGCAGCTTGGTCACTGCCGACAGCTCCTACGAGCAGTACTTC
NA,TRBV5-1,NA,TRBJ2-1,CASSLAGGTYNEQFF,TGCGCCAGCAGCTTGGCCGGGGGAACCTACAATGAGCAGTTCTTC
NA,TRBV30,NA,TRBJ1-5,CAWSVGGEQPQHF,TGTGCCTGGAGTGTGGGGGGAGAGCAGCCCCAGCATTTT
NA,TRBV15,NA,TRBJ1-3,CATSRDVGNTIYF,TGTGCCACCAGCAGAGATGTCGGAAACACCATATATTTT
NA,TRBV5-1,NA,TRBJ2-3,CASSFSGTGPTDTQYF,TGCGCCAGCAGCTTTTCCGGGACCGGGCCCACAGATACGCAGTATTTT
once,TRBV2,TRBD1,TRBJ1-1,CASSQQGANTEAFF,TGTGCCAGCAGCCAACAGGGGGCGAACACTGAAGCTTTCTTT
NA,TRBV6-1,NA,TRBJ1-6,CASSVPKAQGPPYNSPLHF,TGTGCCAGCAGTGTCCCGAAAGCACAGGGCCCACCATATAATTCACCCCTCCACTTT
NA,TRBV30,NA,TRBJ1-2,CAWGGKGHYGYTF,TGTGCCTGGGGGGGAAAGGGACACTATGGCTACACCTTC
once,TRBV19,NA,TRBJ1-5,CASSLAGGNQPQHF,TGTGCCAGTAGTCTAGCAGGGGGCAATCAGCCCCAGCATTTT
NA,TRBV6-4,TRBD2,TRBJ2-1,CASSVTSGGANEQFF,TGTGCCAGCAGTGTAACTAGCGGGGGGGCCAATGAGCAGTTCTTC
NA,TRBV29-1,NA,TRBJ1-2,CSVGKGRDYGYTF,TGCAGCGTTGGAAAAGGGAGGGACTATGGCTACACCTTC
NA,TRBV6-6,NA,TRBJ1-5,CASSSPEPQPQHF,TGTGCCAGCAGTTCCCCGGAACCTCAGCCCCAGCATTTT
NA,TRBV7-9,NA,TRBJ1-2,CASSPGDGDSVYGYTF,TGTGCCAGCAGCCCGGGGGATGGGGATTCCGTCTATGGCTACACCTTC
NA,TRBV7-9,NA,TRBJ1-2,CASSLGLNGYTF,TGTGCCAGCAGCTTAGGCCTGAATGGCTACACCTTC
NA,TRBV13,NA,TRBJ1-1,CASSQLPGQGNTEAFF,TGTGCCAGCAGTCAACTCCCGGGACAAGGGAACACTGAAGCTTTCTTT
NA,TRBV5-1,NA,TRBJ2-5,CASSLGRQETQYF,TGCGCCAGCAGCTTGGGACGACAAGAGACCCAGTACTTC
NA,TRBV7-2,NA,TRBJ2-3,CASSSAGPGQGGKDTQYF,TGTGCCAGCAGCTCAGCGGGTCCCGGGCAGGGTGGGAAAGATACGCAGTATTTT
NA,TRBV6-5,NA,TRBJ1-2,CASSRAQTSYGYTF,TGTGCCAGCAGTCGAGCCCAGACAAGCTATGGCTACACCTTC
NA,TRBV4-3,TRBD1,TRBJ1-2,CASSQGQFYGYTF,TGCGCCAGCAGCCAGGGACAGTTCTATGGCTACACCTTC
NA,TRBV9,NA,TRBJ1-3,CASSVDQGRNTIYF,TGTGCCAGCAGCGTCGATCAGGGCCGAAACACCATATATTTT